The table lists the clone carrying this TCR beta chain with many counts. Its antigen is still unknown. This entry belongs to a study of regulatory T cells in long-lasting Graves disease. Whole-study results and caveats: In persistent patients, shared public clonotypes (about 2,800) outnumbered those in new patients (approximately 970).

As to time point: newly diagnosed GD, antithyroid drugs for less than 3 months. The TCR library was made from RNA that had been extracted from PBMCs in TRIzol. Building the TCR beta libraries relied on iRepertoire HTBI primers, and CDR3 regions underwent Arm-PCR. Using its own MiXCR run on the multiplex PCR reads, TCRdb lists one record per CDR3 protein. Here the sample spans 500,000 or so distinct CDR3 sequences, about 16% being singletons. This sample also appeared in a second study, on T cells in Graves' hyperthyroidism and ophthalmopathy. This second study says: Exclusion of patients followed from uncontrolled infection, other autoimmune disease, pregnancy or lactation. Each diagnosis drew on symptoms, thyroxine, TRAb, thyroid ultrasound and orbital computed tomography findings.

Here the sequenced sample was peripheral blood mononuclear cells (PBMCs), taken at new diagnosis, from a patient treated with antithyroid drugs. This sequence was found in a woman between 40 and 65 years old with Graves disease.

CDR3 sequence reads: CASSYRSGLGDEQFF. The CDR3 bases are TGTGCCAGCAGTTATCGATCGGGATTAGGGGATGAGCAGTTCTTC. The chain has TRBV2 and TRBJ2-1; the D call may be TRBD1 or TRBD2 (5 bases each). Germline-derived CDR1 and CDR2 are SNHLY and FYNNEI. V was cut by 5 bases and J by 8 bases, with 19 bases left in between. The CDR3 totals 15 residues.